A selection of T cell receptor beta chains follows, all from one sample in a study of blood T cell repertoires in COVID-19. The method was immunoSEQ multiplex PCR; TCRdb's version includes in-frame clones alone and lacks a portion of them. The sample includes tens of thousands of clones, 65% to 85% of them seen just once. The sequenced material came from peripheral blood. The receptors stem from a human donor in a cohort sampled during active COVID-19. CDR3s include the opening cysteine and the closing phenylalanine or tryptophan. D genes are given only for firm matches. Some rows have no size entry. The others give once, few or many, or a class for an expanded clone.

>-|once|TRBJ2-7|TRBV7-8
TGTGCCAGCAGCTCAGCGGGGGACAGGTTTGGGGCCCAGAACTACGAGCAGTACTTC
CASSSAGDRFGAQNYEQYF
>TRBD1|-|TRBJ2-2|TRBV5-1
TGCGCCAGCAGCGGCCGGACAGGGAAGAACACCGGGGAGCTGTTTTTT
CASSGRTGKNTGELFF
>TRBD1|-|TRBJ1-2|TRBV5-1
TGCGCCAGTCGACCCGGGACAGGGGTTAACTATGGCTACACCTTC
CASRPGTGVNYGYTF
>TRBD2|-|TRBJ2-2|TRBV15
TGTGCCACCAGCAGCGGGAGGGGGGGACCTGTCACCGGGGAGCTGTTTTTT
CATSSGRGGPVTGELFF
>-|-|TRBJ1-4|TRBV5-8
TGTGCCAGCAGCCCGGGGTGGATTATCCCCGAAAAACTGTTTTTT
CASSPGWIIPEKLFF
>-|-|TRBJ1-2|TRBV2
TGTGCCAGCAGTAAACAGGGAACGGATGGCTACACCTTC
CASSKQGTDGYTF
>-|-|TRBJ1-5|TRBV30
TGTGCCTGGAGTCTCGGGACACGAAATCAGCCCCAGCATTTT
CAWSLGTRNQPQHF
>-|-|TRBJ1-2|TRBV2
TGTGCCAGCAGTGTAAATTTAAACTATGGCTACACCTTC
CASSVNLNYGYTF
>-|-|TRBJ2-1|TRBV19
TGTGCCAGTAGTAGAAGCCGTGCGGGGCACTCCTACAATGAGCAGTTCTTC
CASSRSRAGHSYNEQFF
>TRBD2|-|TRBJ2-3|TRBV7-8
TGTGCCAGCAGAACTAGCGGGGGCACAGATACGCAGTATTTT
CASRTSGGTDTQYF
>TRBD1|-|TRBJ2-7|TRBV3-1/TRBV3-2
TGTGCCAGCAGCCGAGGACAGGGGTTTGGTCACGAGCAGTACTTC
CASSRGQGFGHEQYF
>-|-|TRBJ1-4|TRBV19
TGTGCCACACAGGGTTTTAGCAGAGGTAGTGAAAAACTGTTTTTT
CATQGFSRGSEKLFF
>-|-|TRBJ2-2|TRBV7-2
TGTGCCAGCAGCTTGGGCCCCTACGGCGGGGAGCTGTTTTTT
CASSLGPYGGELFF
>TRBD1|once|TRBJ1-1|TRBV5-1
TGCGCCAGCAGCGACCACAGGGGGCGAAGAACTGAAGCTTTCTTT
CASSDHRGRRTEAFF
>-|-|TRBJ1-1|TRBV4-1
TGCGCCAGCAGCCGAGTCACAGGGTTGAACACTGAAGCTTTCTTT
CASSRVTGLNTEAFF
>-|-|TRBJ2-1|TRBV24-1
TGTGCCACCAGTGACGCGGCAGGGACCTACAATGAGCAGTTCTTC
CATSDAAGTYNEQFF
>-|-|TRBJ2-7|TRBV11-3
TGTGCCAGCAGCTTAGGCGACCCGAGACTCTACGAGCAGTACTTC
CASSLGDPRLYEQYF
>-|-|TRBJ2-7|TRBV19
TGTGCCAGTAGTGACAGGCACTACGAGCAGTACTTC
CASSDRHYEQYF
>TRBD1|-|TRBJ1-5|TRBV28
TGTGCCAGCAGCAGGGGGCGCGGTCAGCCCCAGCATTTT
CASSRGRGQPQHF
>-|-|TRBJ2-1|TRBV7-2
TGTGCCAGCAGCCCGAGTTCGGGGGGCGCTCCCTATGAGCAGTTCTTC
CASSPSSGGAPYEQFF
>TRBD2|once|TRBJ2-5|TRBV30
TGTGCCTGGAGTACCGGGGGGATACGGGAGACCCAGTACTTC
CAWSTGGIRETQYF
>TRBD1|-|TRBJ1-2|TRBV19
TGTGCCAGTAGTATCTTCTTGGGGGACAGGGCGAATGGCTACACCTTC
CASSIFLGDRANGYTF
>TRBD1|once|TRBJ1-2|TRBV9
TGTGCCAGCAGCGCGGGGGACAGTTGGGGCTACACCTTC
CASSAGDSWGYTF
>-|-|TRBJ2-6|TRBV27
TGTGCCAGCAGTTGGGATGGCAGGGCTGGCTCTGGGGCCAACGTCCTGACTTTC
CASSWDGRAGSGANVLTF
>-|-|TRBJ2-7|TRBV7-9
TGTGCCAGCAGCTTGGTCCGGACTGTGGACGAGCAGTACTTC
CASSLVRTVDEQYF
>TRBD2|-|TRBJ2-3|TRBV5-1
TGCGCCAGCAGCCCGACTAGCGGGGGGGCGGATACGCAGTATTTT
CASSPTSGGADTQYF
>-|-|TRBJ1-5|TRBV12-3/TRBV12-4
TGTGCCAGCAGCCGAACAGGGAATCAGCCCCAGCATTTT
CASSRTGNQPQHF
>TRBD2|-|TRBJ2-1|TRBV28
TGTGCCAGCAGGGCGAACCTAGCGGGGGTGAATGAGCAGTTCTTC
CASRANLAGVNEQFF
>-|-|TRBJ1-1|TRBV2
TGTGCCAGCAGTAACAGGCTATTGGCTGAAGCTTTCTTT
CASSNRLLAEAFF
>-|-|TRBJ1-1|TRBV6-5
TGTGCCAGCGGCCAGGGCACTGAAGCTTTCTTT
CASGQGTEAFF
>TRBD2|-|TRBJ2-3|TRBV7-2
TGTGCCAGCAGCCTGGGACTAGCCCCAGATACGCAGTATTTT
CASSLGLAPDTQYF
>TRBD2|-|TRBJ2-3|TRBV13
TGTGCCAGCAGCTTGCGGGGGGGAAGAGATACGCAGTATTTT
CASSLRGGRDTQYF
>-|-|TRBJ1-2|TRBV20-1
TGCAGTGCTAGGGGCATCGATGGCTACACCTTC
CSARGIDGYTF
>-|-|TRBJ2-1|TRBV5-1
TGCGCCAGCCACCCCGGGGTCAGCGATGAGCAGTTCTTC
CASHPGVSDEQFF
>TRBD2|-|TRBJ2-7|TRBV18
TGTGCCAGCTCATCCCGGGACTACCTCTACGAGCAGTACTTC
CASSSRDYLYEQYF
>-|-|TRBJ1-1|TRBV3-1/TRBV3-2
TGTGCCAGCAGCCAAGAGAGAACCTTGTCCGGCACTGAAGCTTTCTTT
CASSQERTLSGTEAFF
>TRBD1|-|TRBJ2-7|TRBV6-6
TGTGCCAGCAGCCGTGGCACAGGGGGCTTTTACGAGCAGTACTTC
CASSRGTGGFYEQYF
>TRBD1|-|TRBJ1-6|TRBV7-2
TGTGCCAGCAGCTTAGGGACAGGCCATAATTCACCCCTCCACTTT
CASSLGTGHNSPLHF
>-|-|TRBJ1-3|TRBV11-2
TGTGCCAGCAGCTCCCCCCTACTAACAGGCTCTGGAAACACCATATATTTT
CASSSPLLTGSGNTIYF
>TRBD2|-|TRBJ2-1|TRBV19
TGTGCCAGTACCCGCTGGGGGGGAAGTGAGCAGTTCTTC
CASTRWGGSEQFF
>TRBD1|many|TRBJ2-5|TRBV4-1
TGCGCCAGCAGCCAAGCGTGGGGACAGATCCAAGAGACCCAGTACTTC
CASSQAWGQIQETQYF
>-|-|TRBJ2-7|TRBV7-9
TGTGCCAGCAGCTCTAAGGTCGGGGGGCCTTACGAGCAGTACTTC
CASSSKVGGPYEQYF
>TRBD2|-|TRBJ2-7|TRBV6-2/TRBV6-3
TGTGCCAGCAGTTACCGTTTGGATAGCGGGGGGCCAGATTTCTACGAGCAGTACTTC
CASSYRLDSGGPDFYEQYF
>-|-|TRBJ1-2|TRBV7-9
TGTGCCAGCAGCCCCACGCGGCCCTATGGCTACACCTTC
CASSPTRPYGYTF